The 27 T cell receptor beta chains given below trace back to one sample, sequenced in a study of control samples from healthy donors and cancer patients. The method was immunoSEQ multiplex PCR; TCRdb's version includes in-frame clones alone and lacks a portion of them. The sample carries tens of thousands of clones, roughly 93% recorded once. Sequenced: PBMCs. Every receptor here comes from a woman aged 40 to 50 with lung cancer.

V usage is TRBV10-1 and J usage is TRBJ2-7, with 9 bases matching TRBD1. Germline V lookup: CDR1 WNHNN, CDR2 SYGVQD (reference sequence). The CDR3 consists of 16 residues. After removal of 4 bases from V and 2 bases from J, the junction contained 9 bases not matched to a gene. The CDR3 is CASSVLPGQGPYEQYF. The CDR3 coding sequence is TGCGCCAGCAGTGTCCTCCCCGGACAGGGGCCCTACGAGCAGTACTTC.

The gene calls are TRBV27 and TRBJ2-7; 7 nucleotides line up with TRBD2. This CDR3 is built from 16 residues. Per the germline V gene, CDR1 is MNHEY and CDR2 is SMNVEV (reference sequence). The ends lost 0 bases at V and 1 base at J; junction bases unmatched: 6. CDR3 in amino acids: CASSLSAGLVSYEQYF. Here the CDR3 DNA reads TGTGCCAGCAGTTTATCAGCGGGGCTGGTTTCCTACGAGCAGTACTTC.

The CDR3 loop is CASSLGGGSSSYEQYF. DNA for the CDR3: TGTGCCAGCTCACTCGGGGGCGGATCGAGCTCCTACGAGCAGTACTTC. The chain links TRBV18 to TRBJ2-7; D assignment may be TRBD1 or TRBD2 (6 bases each). The germline CDR1 and CDR2 sequences are KGHSH and LQKENI. The V end lost 4 bases, the J end lost 0 bases, and 16 bases lay between the germline ends. The CDR3 has 16 amino acids. The entire variable domain, with the rest obtained from reference TRBV18 and TRBJ2-7, is as follows: NAGVMQNPRHLVRRRGQEARLRCSPMKGHSHVYWYRQLPEEGLKFMVYLQKENIIDESGMPKERFSAEFPKEGPSILRIQQVVRGDSAAYFCASSLGGGSSSYEQYFGPGTRLTVT.

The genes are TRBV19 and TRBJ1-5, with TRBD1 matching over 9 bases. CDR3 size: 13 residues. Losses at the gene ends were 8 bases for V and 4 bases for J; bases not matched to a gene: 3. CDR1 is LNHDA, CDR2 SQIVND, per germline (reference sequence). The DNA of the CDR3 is TGTGCCAGTTGGGGACAGGGAAATCAGCCCCAGCATTTT. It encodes CASWGQGNQPQHF.

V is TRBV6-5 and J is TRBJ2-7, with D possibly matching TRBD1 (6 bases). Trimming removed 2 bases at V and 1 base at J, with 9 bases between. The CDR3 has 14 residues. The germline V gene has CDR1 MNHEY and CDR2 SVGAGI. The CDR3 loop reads CASSYAGVSYEQYF. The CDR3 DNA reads TGTGCCAGCAGTTACGCAGGGGTTTCCTACGAGCAGTACTTC.

The CDR3 nucleotides are TGTGCCAGCAGTTTATCGGACAGGAACACTGAAGCTTTCTTT. It encodes CASSLSDRNTEAFF. The chain uses TRBV6-5 and TRBJ1-1, with D perhaps matching TRBD1 (6 bases). Trimming shortened V by 4 bases and J by 1 base, and 10 bases separated the two germline ends. Germline CDR1 and CDR2: MNHEY and SVGAGI. This CDR3 comprises 14 residues.

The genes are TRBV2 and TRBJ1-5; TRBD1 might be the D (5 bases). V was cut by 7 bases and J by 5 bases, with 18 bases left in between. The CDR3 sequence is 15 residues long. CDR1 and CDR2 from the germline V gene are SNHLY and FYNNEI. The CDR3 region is CASKFRALSDQPQHF. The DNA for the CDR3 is TGTGCCAGCAAGTTCAGGGCCCTGAGCGATCAGCCCCAGCATTTT.

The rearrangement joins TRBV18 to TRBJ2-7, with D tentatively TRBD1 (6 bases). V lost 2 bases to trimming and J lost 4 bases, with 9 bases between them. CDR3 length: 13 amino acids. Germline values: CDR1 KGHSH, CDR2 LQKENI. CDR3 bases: TGTGCCAGCTCACCAGGGGGCCAGTACGAGCAGTACTTC. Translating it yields CASSPGGQYEQYF.

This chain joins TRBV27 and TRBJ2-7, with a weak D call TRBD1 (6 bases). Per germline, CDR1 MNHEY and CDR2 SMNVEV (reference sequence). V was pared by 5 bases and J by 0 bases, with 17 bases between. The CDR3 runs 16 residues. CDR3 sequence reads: CASSLLQGLSSYEQYF. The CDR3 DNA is TGTGCCAGCAGTCTCCTACAGGGCCTAAGCTCCTACGAGCAGTACTTC.

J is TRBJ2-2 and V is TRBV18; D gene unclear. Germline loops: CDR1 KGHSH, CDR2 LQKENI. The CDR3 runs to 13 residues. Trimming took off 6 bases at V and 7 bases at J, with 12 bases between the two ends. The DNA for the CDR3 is TGTGCCAGCTCCTCCCAACAAGGCGGGGAGCTGTTTTTT. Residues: CASSSQQGGELFF. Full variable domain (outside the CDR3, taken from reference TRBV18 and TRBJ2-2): NAGVMQNPRHLVRRRGQEARLRCSPMKGHSHVYWYRQLPEEGLKFMVYLQKENIIDESGMPKERFSAEFPKEGPSILRIQQVVRGDSAAYFCASSSQQGGELFFGEGSRLTVL.

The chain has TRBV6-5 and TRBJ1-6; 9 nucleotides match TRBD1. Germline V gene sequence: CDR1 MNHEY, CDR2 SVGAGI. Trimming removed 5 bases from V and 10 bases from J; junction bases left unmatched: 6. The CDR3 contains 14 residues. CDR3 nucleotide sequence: TGTGCCAGCAGTATAGTGACAGGGGGGTCACCCCTCCACTTT. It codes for CASSIVTGGSPLHF.

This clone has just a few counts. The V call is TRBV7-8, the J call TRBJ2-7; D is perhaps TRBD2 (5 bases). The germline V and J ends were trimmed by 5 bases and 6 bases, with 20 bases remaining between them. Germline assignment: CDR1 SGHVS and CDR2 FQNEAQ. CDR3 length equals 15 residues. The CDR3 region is CASSPMDGIRGEQYF. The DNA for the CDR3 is TGTGCCAGCAGCCCTATGGACGGGATACGAGGCGAGCAGTACTTC.

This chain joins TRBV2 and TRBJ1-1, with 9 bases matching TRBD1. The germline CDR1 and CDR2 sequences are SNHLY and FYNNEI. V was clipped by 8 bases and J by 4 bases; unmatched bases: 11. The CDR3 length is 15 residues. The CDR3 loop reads CASDNSGTGSTEAFF. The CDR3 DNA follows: TGTGCCAGCGATAATTCCGGGACAGGGAGCACTGAAGCTTTCTTT.

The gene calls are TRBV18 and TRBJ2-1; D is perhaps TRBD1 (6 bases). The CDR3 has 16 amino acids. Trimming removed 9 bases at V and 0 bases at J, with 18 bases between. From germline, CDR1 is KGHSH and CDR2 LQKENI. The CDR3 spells CASSFMGQYSYNEQFF. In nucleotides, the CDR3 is TGTGCCAGTTCGTTTATGGGACAATACTCCTACAATGAGCAGTTCTTC.

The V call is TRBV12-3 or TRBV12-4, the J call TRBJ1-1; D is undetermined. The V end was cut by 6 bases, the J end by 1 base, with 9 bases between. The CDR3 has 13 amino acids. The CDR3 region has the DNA TGTGCCAGCAGCTATGGAGGGAACACTGAAGCTTTCTTT. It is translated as CASSYGGNTEAFF.

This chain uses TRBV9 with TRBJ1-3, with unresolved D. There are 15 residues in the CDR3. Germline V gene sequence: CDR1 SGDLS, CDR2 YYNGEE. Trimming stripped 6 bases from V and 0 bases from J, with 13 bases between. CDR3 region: CASTRLGSSGNTIYF. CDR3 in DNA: TGTGCCAGCACCCGACTTGGGAGCTCTGGAAACACCATATATTTT.

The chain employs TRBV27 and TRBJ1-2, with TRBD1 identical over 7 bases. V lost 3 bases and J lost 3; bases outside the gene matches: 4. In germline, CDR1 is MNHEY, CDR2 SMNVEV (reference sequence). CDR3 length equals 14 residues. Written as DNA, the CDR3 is TGTGCCAGCAGTTTCTCAGGGGGGCACTATGGCTACACCTTC. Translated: CASSFSGGHYGYTF.

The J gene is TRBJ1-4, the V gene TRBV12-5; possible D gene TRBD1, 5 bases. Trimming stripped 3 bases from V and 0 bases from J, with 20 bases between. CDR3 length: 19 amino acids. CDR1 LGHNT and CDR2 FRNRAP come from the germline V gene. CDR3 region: CASGFIPGLLNTTNEKLFF. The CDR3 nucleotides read TGTGCTAGTGGTTTTATTCCAGGGTTACTGAATACAACTAATGAAAAACTGTTTTTT.

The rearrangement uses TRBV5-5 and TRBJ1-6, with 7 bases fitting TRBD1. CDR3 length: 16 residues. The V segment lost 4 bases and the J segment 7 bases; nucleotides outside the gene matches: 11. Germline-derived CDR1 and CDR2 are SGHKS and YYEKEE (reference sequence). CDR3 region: CASSKASAGGNSPLHF. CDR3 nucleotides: TGTGCCAGCAGCAAAGCTTCGGCAGGGGGGAATTCACCCCTCCACTTT. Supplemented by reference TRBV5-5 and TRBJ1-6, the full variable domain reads DAGVTQSPTHLIKTRGQQVTLRCSPISGHKSVSWYQQVLGQGPQFIFQYYEKEERGRGNFPDRFSARQFPNYSSELNVNALLLGDSALYLCASSKASAGGNSPLHFGNGTRLTVT.

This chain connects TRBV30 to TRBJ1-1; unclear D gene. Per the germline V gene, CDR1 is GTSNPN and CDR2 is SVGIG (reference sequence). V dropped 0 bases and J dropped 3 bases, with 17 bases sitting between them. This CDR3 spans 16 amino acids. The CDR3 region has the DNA TGTGCCTGGAGTGTTGGAGTCGGACTGAGGGACACTGAAGCTTTCTTT. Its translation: CAWSVGVGLRDTEAFF.

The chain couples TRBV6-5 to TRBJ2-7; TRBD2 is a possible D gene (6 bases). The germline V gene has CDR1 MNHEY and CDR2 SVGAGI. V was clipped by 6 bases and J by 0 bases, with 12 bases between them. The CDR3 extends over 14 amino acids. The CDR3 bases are TGTGCCAGCAGGGCCTGGGGGGACTCCTACGAGCAGTACTTC. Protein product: CASRAWGDSYEQYF.

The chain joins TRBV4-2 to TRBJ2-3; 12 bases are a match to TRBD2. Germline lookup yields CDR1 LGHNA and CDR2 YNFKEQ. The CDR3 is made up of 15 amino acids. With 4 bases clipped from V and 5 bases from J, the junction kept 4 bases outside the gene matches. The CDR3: CASSPLAGGLDTQYF. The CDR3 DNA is TGTGCCAGCAGCCCTCTAGCGGGGGGGCTAGATACGCAGTATTTT.

The CDR3 loop is CASSTDYNEQFF. The CDR3 DNA sequence: TGTGCCAGCAGCACTGACTACAATGAGCAGTTCTTC. The genes are TRBV9 and TRBJ2-1; no clear D. The CDR3 contains 12 residues. From germline, CDR1 is SGDLS and CDR2 YYNGEE. V was shortened by 4 bases and J by 3 bases, with 5 bases between the two germline ends. Looking up the rest from reference TRBV9 and TRBJ2-1 gives the full variable domain: DSGVTQTPKHLITATGQRVTLRCSPRSGDLSVYWYQQSLDQGLQFLIQYYNGEERAKGNILERFSAQQFPDLHSELNLSSLELGDSALYFCASSTDYNEQFFGPGTRLTVL.

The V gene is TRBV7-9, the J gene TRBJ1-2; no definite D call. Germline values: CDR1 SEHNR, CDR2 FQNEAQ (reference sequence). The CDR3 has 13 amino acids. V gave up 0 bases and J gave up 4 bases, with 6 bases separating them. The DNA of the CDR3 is TGTGCCAGCAGCTTAGCCCAGATCTATGGCTACACCTTC. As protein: CASSLAQIYGYTF.

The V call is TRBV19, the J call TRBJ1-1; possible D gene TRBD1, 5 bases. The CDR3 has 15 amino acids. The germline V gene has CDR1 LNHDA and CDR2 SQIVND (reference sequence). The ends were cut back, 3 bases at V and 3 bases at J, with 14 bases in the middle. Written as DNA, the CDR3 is TGTGCCAGTAGTATCAGGGAGGGTAGGGACACTGAAGCTTTCTTT. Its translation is CASSIREGRDTEAFF.

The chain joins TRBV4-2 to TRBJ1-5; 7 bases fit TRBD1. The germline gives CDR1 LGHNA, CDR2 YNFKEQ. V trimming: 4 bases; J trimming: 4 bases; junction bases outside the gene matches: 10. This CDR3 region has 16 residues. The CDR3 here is CASSPWTGHKNQPQHF. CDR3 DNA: TGTGCCAGCAGCCCATGGACAGGACATAAAAATCAGCCCCAGCATTTT.

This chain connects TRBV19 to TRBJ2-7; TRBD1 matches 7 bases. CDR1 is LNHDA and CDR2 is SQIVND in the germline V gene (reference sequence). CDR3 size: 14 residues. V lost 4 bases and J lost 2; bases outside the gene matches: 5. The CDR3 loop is CASSTPGQTYEQYF. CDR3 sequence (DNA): TGTGCCAGTAGTACGCCGGGACAGACCTACGAGCAGTACTTC.